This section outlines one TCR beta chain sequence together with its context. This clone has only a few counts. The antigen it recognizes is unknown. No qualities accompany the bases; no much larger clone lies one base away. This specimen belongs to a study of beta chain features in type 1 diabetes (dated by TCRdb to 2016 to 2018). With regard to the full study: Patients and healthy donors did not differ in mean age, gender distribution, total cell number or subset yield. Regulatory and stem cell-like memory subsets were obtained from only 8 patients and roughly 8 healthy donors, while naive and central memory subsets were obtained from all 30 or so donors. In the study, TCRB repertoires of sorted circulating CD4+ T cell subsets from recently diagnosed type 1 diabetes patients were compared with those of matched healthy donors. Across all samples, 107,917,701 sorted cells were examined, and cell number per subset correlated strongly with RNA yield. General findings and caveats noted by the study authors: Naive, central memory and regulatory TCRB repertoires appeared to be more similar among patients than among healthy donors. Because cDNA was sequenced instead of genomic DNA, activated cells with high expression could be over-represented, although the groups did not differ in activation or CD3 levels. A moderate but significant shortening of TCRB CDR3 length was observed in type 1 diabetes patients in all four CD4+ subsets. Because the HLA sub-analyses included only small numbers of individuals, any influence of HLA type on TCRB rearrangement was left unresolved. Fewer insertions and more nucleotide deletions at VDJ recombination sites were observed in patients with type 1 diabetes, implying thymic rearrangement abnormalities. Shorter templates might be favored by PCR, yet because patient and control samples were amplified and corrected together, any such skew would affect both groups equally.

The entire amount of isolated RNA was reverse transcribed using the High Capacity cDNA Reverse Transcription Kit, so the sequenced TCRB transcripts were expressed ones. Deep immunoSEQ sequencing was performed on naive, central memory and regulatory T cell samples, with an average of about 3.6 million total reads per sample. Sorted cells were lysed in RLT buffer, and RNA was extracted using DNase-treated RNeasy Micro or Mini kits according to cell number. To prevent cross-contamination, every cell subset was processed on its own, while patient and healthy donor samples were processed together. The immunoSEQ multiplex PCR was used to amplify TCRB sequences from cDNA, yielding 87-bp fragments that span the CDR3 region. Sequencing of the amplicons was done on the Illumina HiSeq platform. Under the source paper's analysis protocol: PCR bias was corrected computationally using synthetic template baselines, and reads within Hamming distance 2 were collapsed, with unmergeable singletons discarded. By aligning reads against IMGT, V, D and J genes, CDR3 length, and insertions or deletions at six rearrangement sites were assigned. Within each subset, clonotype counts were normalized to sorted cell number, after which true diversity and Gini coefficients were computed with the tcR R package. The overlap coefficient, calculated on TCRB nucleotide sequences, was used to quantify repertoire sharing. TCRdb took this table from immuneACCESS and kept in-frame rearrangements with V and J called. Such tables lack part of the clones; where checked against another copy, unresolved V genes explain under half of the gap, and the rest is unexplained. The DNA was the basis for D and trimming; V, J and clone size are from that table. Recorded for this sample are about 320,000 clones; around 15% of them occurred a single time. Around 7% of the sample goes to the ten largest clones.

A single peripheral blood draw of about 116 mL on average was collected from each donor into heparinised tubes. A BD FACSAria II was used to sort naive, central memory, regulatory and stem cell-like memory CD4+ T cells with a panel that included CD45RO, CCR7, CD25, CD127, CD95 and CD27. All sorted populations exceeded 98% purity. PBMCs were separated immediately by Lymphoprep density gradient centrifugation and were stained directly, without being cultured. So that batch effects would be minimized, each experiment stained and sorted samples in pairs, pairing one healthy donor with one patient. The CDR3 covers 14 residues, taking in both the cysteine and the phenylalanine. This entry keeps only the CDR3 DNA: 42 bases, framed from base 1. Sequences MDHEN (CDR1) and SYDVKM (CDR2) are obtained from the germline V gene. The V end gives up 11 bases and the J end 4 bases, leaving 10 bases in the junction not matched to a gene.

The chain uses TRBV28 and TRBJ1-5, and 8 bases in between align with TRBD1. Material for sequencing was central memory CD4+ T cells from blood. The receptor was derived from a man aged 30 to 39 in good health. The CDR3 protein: CAVGAGGLNQPQHF. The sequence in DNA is TGTGCCGTTGGGGCAGGGGGCCTGAATCAGCCCCAGCATTTT.